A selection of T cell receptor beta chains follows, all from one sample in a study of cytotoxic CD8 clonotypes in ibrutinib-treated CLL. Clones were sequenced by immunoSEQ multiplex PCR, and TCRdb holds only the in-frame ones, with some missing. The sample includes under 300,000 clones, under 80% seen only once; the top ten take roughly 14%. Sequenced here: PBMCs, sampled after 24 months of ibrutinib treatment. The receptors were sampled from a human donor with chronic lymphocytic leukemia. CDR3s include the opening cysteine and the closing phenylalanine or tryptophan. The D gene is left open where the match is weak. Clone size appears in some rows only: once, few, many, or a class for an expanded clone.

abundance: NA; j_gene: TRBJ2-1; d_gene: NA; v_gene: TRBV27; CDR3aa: CASSWVGGVGANEQFF; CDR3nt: TGTGCCAGCAGTTGGGTCGGCGGGGTGGGGGCCAATGAGCAGTTCTTC
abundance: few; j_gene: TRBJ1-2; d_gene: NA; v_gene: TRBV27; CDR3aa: CASSENGGAYGYTF; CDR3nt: TGTGCCAGCAGTGAAAATGGGGGCGCCTATGGCTACACCTTC
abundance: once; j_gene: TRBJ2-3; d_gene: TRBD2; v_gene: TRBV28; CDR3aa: CASSLQAGVDTQYF; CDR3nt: TGTGCCAGCAGTTTACAAGCGGGAGTGGATACGCAGTATTTT
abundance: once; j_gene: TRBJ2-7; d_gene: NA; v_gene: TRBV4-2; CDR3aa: CASSQGGRNEQYF; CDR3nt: TGTGCCAGCAGCCAAGGAGGTCGGAACGAGCAGTACTTC
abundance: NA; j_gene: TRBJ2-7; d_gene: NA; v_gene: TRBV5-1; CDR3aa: CASSFDMEQYF; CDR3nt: TGCGCCAGCAGCTTTGACATGGAACAGTACTTC
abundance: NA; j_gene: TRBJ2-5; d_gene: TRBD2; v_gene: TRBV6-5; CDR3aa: CASTSPAGGRETQYF; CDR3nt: TGTGCCAGCACTTCCCCCGCGGGAGGTAGAGAGACCCAGTACTTC
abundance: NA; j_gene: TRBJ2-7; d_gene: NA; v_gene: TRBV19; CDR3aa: CASSGAADSSYEQYF; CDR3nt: TGTGCCAGTAGCGGAGCCGCGGACAGCTCCTACGAGCAGTACTTC
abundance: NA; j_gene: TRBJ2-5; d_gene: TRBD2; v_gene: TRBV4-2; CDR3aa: CASSPAGEGQETQYF; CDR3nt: TGTGCCAGCAGCCCTGCCGGGGAGGGTCAAGAGACCCAGTACTTC
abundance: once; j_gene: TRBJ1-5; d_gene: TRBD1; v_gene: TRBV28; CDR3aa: CASSLRGSGTGGQPQHF; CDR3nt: TGTGCCAGCAGTTTACGCGGGTCGGGAACAGGGGGCCAGCCCCAGCATTTT
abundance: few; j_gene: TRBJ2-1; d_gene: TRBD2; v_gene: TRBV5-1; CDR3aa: CASSLAGGVNEQFF; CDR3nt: TGCGCCAGCAGCTTAGCGGGAGGGGTCAATGAGCAGTTCTTC
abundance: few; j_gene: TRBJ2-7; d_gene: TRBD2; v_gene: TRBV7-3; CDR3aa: CASSLGLAGRYEQYF; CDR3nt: TGTGCCAGCAGCTTGGGACTAGCGGGAAGATACGAGCAGTACTTC
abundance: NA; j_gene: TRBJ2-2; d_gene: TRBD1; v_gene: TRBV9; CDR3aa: CASSQNTGGSNTGELFF; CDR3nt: TGTGCCAGCAGCCAAAATACAGGGGGTTCGAACACCGGGGAGCTGTTTTTT
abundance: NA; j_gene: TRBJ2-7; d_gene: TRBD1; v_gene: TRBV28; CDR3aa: CASKGQGIHEQYF; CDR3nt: TGTGCCAGCAAAGGACAGGGGATCCACGAGCAGTACTTC
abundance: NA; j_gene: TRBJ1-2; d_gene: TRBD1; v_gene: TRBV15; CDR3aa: CATSKGTENYGYTF; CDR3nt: TGTGCCACCAGCAAAGGGACAGAAAACTATGGCTACACCTTC
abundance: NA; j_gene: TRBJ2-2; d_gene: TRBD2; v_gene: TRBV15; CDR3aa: CATGLAGGSLELFF; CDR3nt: TGTGCCACCGGACTAGCGGGAGGGAGCCTTGAGCTGTTTTTT
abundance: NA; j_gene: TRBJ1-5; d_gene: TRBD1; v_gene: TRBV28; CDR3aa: CASSPATGSSQTQHF; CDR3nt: TGTGCCAGCAGTCCGGCGACAGGGAGTTCCCAGACCCAGCATTTT
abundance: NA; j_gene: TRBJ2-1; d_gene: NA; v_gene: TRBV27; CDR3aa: CASSFLDNEQFF; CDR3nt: TGTGCCAGCAGTTTCCTGGACAATGAGCAGTTCTTC
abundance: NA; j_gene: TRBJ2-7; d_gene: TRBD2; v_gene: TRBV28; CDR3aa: CASSTGLAGGREQYF; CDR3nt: TGTGCCAGCAGTACCGGACTAGCGGGGGGACGGGAGCAGTACTTC
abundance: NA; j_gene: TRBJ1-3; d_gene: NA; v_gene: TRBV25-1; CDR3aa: CASSQKWSSGNTIYF; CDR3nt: TGTGCCAGCAGTCAGAAATGGTCCTCTGGAAACACCATATATTTT
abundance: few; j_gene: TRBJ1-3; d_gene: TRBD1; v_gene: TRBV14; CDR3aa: CASSRGTGVSGNTIYF; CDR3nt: TGTGCCAGCAGCCGAGGGACAGGCGTCTCTGGAAACACCATATATTTT
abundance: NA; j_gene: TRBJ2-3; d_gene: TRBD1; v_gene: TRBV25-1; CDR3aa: CASRRTGGLLTDTQYF; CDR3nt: TGTGCCAGCAGGCGGACAGGGGGCTTATTGACAGATACGCAGTATTTT
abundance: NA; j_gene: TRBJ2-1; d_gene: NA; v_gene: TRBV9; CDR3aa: CASSGAHRNEQFF; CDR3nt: TGTGCCAGCAGCGGGGCTCATCGCAATGAGCAGTTCTTC
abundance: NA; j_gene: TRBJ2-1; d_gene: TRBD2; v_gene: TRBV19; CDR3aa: CASSRRGGLAGHEQFF; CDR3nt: TGTGCCAGTAGCCGACGGGGGGGACTAGCAGGGCATGAGCAGTTCTTC
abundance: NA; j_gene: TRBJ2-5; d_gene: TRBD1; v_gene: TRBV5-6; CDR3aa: CASSLGTGVETQYF; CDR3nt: TGTGCCAGCAGCTTGGGGACAGGGGTCGAGACCCAGTACTTC
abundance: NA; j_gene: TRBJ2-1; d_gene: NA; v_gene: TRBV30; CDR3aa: CAWSRAPLLNSYNEQFF; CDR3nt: TGTGCCTGGTCCCGGGCCCCCCTTCTCAACTCCTACAATGAGCAGTTCTTC
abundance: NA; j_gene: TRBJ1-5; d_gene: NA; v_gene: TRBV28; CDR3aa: CASSRPGELGQPQHF; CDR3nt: TGTGCCAGCAGTCGCCCGGGTGAGTTGGGTCAGCCCCAGCATTTT
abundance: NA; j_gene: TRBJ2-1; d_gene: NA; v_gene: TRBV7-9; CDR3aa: CASSLGTSGVVWFF; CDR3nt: TGTGCCAGCAGCTTAGGGACAAGCGGAGTGGTTTGGTTCTTC
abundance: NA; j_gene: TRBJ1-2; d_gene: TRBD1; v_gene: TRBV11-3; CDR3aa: CASSERIGQGIGGYTF; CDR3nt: TGTGCCAGCAGCGAACGTATTGGACAGGGTATTGGTGGCTACACCTTC
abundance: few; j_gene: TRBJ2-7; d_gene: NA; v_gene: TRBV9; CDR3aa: CASSDNYEQYF; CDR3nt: TGTGCCAGCAGCGATAACTACGAGCAGTACTTC
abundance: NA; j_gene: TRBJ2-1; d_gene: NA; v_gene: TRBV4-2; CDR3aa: CASSQVIRDEQFF; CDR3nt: TGTGCCAGCAGCCAAGTCATTAGAGATGAGCAGTTCTTC
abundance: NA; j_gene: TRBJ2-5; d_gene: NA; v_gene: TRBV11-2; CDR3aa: CASSGEGETQYF; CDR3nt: TGTGCCAGCAGCGGAGAGGGGGAGACCCAGTACTTC
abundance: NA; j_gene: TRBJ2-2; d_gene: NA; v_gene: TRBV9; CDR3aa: CAGAPSVNTGELFF; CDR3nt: TGTGCCGGGGCACCCAGCGTTAACACCGGGGAGCTGTTTTTT
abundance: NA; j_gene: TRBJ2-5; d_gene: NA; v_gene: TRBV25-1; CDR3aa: CASSEFQQTNQETQYF; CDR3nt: TGTGCCAGCAGTGAATTCCAGCAGACTAACCAAGAGACCCAGTACTTC
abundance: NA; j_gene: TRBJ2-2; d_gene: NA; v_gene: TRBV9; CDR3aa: CASSVGRQAGLGELFF; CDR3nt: TGTGCCAGCAGCGTAGGTCGCCAGGCGGGCTTAGGGGAGCTGTTTTTT
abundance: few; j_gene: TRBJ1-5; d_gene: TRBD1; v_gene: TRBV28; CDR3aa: CASSPGTANQPQHF; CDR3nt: TGTGCCAGCAGCCCCGGGACAGCTAATCAGCCCCAGCATTTT
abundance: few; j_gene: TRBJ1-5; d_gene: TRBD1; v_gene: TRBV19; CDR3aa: CASSILGTDVNQPQHF; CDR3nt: TGTGCCAGTAGTATCCTCGGGACAGACGTCAATCAGCCCCAGCATTTT
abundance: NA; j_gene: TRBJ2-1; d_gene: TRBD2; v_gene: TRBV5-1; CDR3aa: CASSLGLAGLNEQFF; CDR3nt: TGCGCCAGCAGCTTGGGACTAGCGGGGTTGAATGAGCAGTTCTTC
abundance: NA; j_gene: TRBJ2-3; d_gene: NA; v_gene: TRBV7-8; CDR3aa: CASSLGTSTDTQYF; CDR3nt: TGTGCCAGCAGCTTAGGGACTAGCACAGATACGCAGTATTTT
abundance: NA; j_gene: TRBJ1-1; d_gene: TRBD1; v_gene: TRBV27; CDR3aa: CASILGQGGVTEAFF; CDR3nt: TGTGCCAGCATCCTAGGACAGGGAGGTGTCACTGAAGCTTTCTTT
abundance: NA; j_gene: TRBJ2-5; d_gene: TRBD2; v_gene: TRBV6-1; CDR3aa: CASTTGGETQYF; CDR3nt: TGTGCCAGCACCACGGGGGGAGAGACCCAGTACTTC
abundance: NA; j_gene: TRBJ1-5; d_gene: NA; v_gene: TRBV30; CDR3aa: CAWTPSGNGNQPQHF; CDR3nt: TGTGCCTGGACCCCTTCCGGGAACGGCAATCAGCCCCAGCATTTT
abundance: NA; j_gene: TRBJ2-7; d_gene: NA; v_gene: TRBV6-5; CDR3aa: CASTAPWSYEQYF; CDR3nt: TGTGCCAGCACCGCTCCCTGGTCCTACGAGCAGTACTTC
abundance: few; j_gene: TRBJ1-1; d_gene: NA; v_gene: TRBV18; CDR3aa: CASSMDRKEAFF; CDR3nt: TGTGCCAGCTCAATGGACAGAAAAGAAGCTTTCTTT
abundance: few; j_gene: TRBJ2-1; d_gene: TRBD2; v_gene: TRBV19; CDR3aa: CASSIGTSGRYNEQFF; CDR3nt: TGTGCCAGTAGTATAGGGACTAGCGGGAGATACAATGAGCAGTTCTTC
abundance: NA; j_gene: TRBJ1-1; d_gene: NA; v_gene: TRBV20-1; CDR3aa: CSAGLYTEAFF; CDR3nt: TGCAGTGCTGGGCTATACACTGAAGCTTTCTTT
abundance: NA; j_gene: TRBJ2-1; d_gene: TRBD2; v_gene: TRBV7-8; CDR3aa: CASSFSQLADRYNEQFF; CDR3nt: TGTGCCAGCAGCTTCTCCCAACTAGCGGACCGATACAATGAGCAGTTCTTC
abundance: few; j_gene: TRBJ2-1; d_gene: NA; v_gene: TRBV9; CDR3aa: CASSSRPAGHEQFF; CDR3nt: TGTGCCAGCAGCTCTCGACCGGCAGGGCATGAGCAGTTCTTC
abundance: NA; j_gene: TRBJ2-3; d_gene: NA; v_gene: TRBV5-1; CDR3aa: CASSSLDSTDTQYF; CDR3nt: TGCGCCAGCAGCTCATTGGATAGCACAGATACGCAGTATTTT
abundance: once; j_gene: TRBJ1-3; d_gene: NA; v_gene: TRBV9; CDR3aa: CASSAAILGNTIYF; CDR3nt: TGTGCCAGCAGCGCGGCCATTCTTGGGAACACCATATATTTT
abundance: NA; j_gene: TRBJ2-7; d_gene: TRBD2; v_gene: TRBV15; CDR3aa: CATSRDRLAFYEQYF; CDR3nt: TGTGCCACCAGCAGAGATAGACTAGCGTTCTACGAGCAGTACTTC
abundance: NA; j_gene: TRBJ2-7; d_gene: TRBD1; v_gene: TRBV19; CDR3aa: CASSIAYRDRGPYEQYF; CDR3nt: TGTGCCAGTAGTATAGCTTACCGGGACAGGGGACCCTACGAGCAGTACTTC
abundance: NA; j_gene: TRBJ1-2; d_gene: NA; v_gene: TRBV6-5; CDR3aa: CASPRGYTF; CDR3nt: TGTGCCAGCCCGAGGGGCTACACCTTC
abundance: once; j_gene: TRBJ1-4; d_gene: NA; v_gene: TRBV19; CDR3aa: CASSPTGANEKLFF; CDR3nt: TGTGCCAGTAGTCCGACAGGCGCTAATGAAAAACTGTTTTTT
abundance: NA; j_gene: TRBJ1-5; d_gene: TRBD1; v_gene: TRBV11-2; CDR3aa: CASSLVGTGGMGNQPQHF; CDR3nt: TGTGCCAGCAGCTTAGTCGGGACAGGGGGCATGGGCAATCAGCCCCAGCATTTT
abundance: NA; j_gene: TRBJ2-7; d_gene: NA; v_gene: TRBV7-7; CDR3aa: CASSLGDGAYEQYF; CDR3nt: TGTGCTAGCAGCTTAGGTGACGGGGCCTACGAGCAGTACTTC